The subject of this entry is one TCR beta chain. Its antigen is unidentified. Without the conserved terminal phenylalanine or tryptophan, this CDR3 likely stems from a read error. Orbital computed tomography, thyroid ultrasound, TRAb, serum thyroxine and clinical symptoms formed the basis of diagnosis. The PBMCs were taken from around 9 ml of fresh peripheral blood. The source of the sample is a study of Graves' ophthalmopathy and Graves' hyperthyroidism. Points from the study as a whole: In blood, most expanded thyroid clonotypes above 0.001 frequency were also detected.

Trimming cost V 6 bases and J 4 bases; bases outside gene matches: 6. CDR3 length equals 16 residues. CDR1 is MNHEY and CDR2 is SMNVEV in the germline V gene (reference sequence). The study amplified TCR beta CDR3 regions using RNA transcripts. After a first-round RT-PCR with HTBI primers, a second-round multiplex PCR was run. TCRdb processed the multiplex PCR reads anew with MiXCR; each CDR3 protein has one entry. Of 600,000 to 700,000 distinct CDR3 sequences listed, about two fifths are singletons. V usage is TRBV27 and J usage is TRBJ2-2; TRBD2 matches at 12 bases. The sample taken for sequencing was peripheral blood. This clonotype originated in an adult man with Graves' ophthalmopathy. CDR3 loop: CASRLAGGVITGELFL. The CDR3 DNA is TGTGCCAGCAGGCTAGCGGGAGGGGTCATCACCGGGGAGCTGTTTTTG.